Listed below are T cell receptor beta chains from one sample, sequenced in a study of T-cell memory formation after mild COVID-19. TCRdb reprocessed the 5' RACE reads with MiXCR, giving one entry per CDR3 protein. Altogether over 60,000 distinct CDR3 sequences are present, approximately 15% being singletons, with the ten largest covering 30% to 35%. Sequencing was performed on PBMCs or a T cell subset sorted from them (not recorded which). Receptor source: an adult woman who had mild COVID-19 (a few samples of this study predate the infection). Cell type and time point are not known. Both conserved end residues are part of each CDR3. The D gene is left open where the match is weak. Rows may omit the clone size; those that give it use once, few, many or a size class.

j_call d_call v_call clone_size cdr3_nt cdr3_aa
TRBJ2-1 TRBD2 TRBV24-1 few TGTGCCACCAGTGAACCGGGAGGGACTCATGAGCAGTTCTTC CATSEPGGTHEQFF
TRBJ2-7 - TRBV7-9 few TGTGCCAGCAGCTGGGGTGGAATGTACGAGCAGTACTTC CASSWGGMYEQYF
TRBJ2-7 - TRBV3-1 many TGTGCCAGCAGCCAAGACAGAGCCTACGAGCAGTACTTC CASSQDRAYEQYF
TRBJ2-3 - TRBV7-9 - TGTGCCAGCAGCCACCCGACAGTCCCCACAGATACGCAGTATTTT CASSHPTVPTDTQYF
TRBJ2-3 TRBD2 TRBV6-5 - TGTGCCAGCCTTACGGGGGGGGGCCTTGTGTATTTT CASLTGGGLVYF
TRBJ1-4 - TRBV20-1 few TGCAGTGCTAGCACCGGGGACGAGGAAAAACTGTTTTTT CSASTGDEEKLFF
TRBJ1-1 - TRBV19 few TGTGCCAGTAGCTCAGGAGCACACTTGAACACTGAAGCTTTCTTT CASSSGAHLNTEAFF
TRBJ2-1 TRBD1 TRBV5-5 many TGTGCCAGCAGCCCTGGACAGGGCATCGATGAGCAGTTCTTC CASSPGQGIDEQFF
TRBJ2-1 TRBD2 TRBV5-1 - TGCGCCAGCAGCTTGTCCGGGACTAGCGGCTACAATGAGCAGTTCTTC CASSLSGTSGYNEQFF
TRBJ1-5 - TRBV4-1 - TGCGCCAGCAGCTCGCGACCGGGCAATCAGCCCCAGCATTTT CASSSRPGNQPQHF
TRBJ2-7 TRBD1 TRBV9 many TGTGCCAGCAGTGCGACAGGGACGACTACGTCCTACGAGCAGTACTTC CASSATGTTTSYEQYF
TRBJ1-1 - TRBV4-2 few TGTGCCAGCAGCCAAAACCCGGGGGTGGGGAGCACTGAAGCTTTCTTT CASSQNPGVGSTEAFF
TRBJ2-7 - TRBV5-6 - TGTGCCAGCAGCTCACCCGGGACCGTGGAAGACGAGCAGTACTTC CASSSPGTVEDEQYF
TRBJ2-5 - TRBV6-5 few TGTGCCAGCAGTTACCGGGCCCAGGTGGGGGAAGAGACCCAGTACTTC CASSYRAQVGEETQYF
TRBJ2-7 TRBD2 TRBV5-1 - TGCGCCAGCAGCAGTGAGGGACTAGCGGGAGGGTACGAGCAGTACTTC CASSSEGLAGGYEQYF
TRBJ1-1 - TRBV20-1 - TGCAGTGCCGCCAGGGCAGACGGGAGCACTGAAGCTTTCTTT CSAARADGSTEAFF
TRBJ2-3 TRBD2 TRBV5-5 - TGTGCCAGCAGCTTCCTAGCGGGGGAGTGGGGTGGCACAGATACGCAGTATTTT CASSFLAGEWGGTDTQYF
TRBJ2-2 - TRBV24-1 few TGTGCCACCAGTGAACGGATCGTACTAGGGACCGGGGAGCTGTTTTTT CATSERIVLGTGELFF
TRBJ2-3 TRBD2 TRBV10-1 - TGCGCCAGCAGGTCGGGGGGTAGCACAGATACGCAGTATTTT CASRSGGSTDTQYF
TRBJ1-1 TRBD1 TRBV7-8 - TGTGCCAGCAGCCCCCTTACAGGGGGCTATAGAGACACTGAAGCTTTCTTT CASSPLTGGYRDTEAFF
TRBJ2-3 TRBD2 TRBV15 few TGTGCCACGGGATTGCGGGGGGATGGCACGGATACGCAGTATTTT CATGLRGDGTDTQYF
TRBJ1-5 - TRBV12-3/TRBV12-4 few TGTGCCAGCAGTTCCCTGGAAAGGGCAAGCAATCAGCCCCAGCATTTT CASSSLERASNQPQHF
TRBJ2-5 TRBD2 TRBV5-1 few TGCGCCAGCAGCTTGAGCGGGGGGGAGTACTTC CASSLSGGEYF
TRBJ2-3 - TRBV4-1 - TGCGCCAGCACCGAAACTCAGGGGTCGGGAGCAGATACGCAGTATTTT CASTETQGSGADTQYF
TRBJ1-1 - TRBV4-1 - TGCGCCAGCAGCCAAGGCGGGGGGGGGAACACTGAAGCTTTCTTT CASSQGGGGNTEAFF
TRBJ2-5 TRBD1 TRBV20-1 few TGCAGTGCTAGAGAGTTACAGGGGGACCTAGAGACCCAGTACTTC CSARELQGDLETQYF
TRBJ1-3 - TRBV7-9 - TGTGCCAGCAGTCTCCTTGAGGTCTCTGGAAACACCATATATTTT CASSLLEVSGNTIYF
TRBJ1-5 - TRBV4-1 many TGCGCCAGCAGCCAAGCCCACGATAGCAATCAGCCCCAGCATTTT CASSQAHDSNQPQHF
TRBJ1-1 - TRBV29-1 - TGCAGCGCCGCACCCAGTGACAACACTGAAGCTTTCTTT CSAAPSDNTEAFF
TRBJ2-3 TRBD2 TRBV4-1 - TGCGCCAGCAGCTTGACTAGCGGGGGGGCCGGGGACACAGATACGCAGTATTTT CASSLTSGGAGDTDTQYF
TRBJ2-3 - TRBV4-2 few TGTGCCAGCAGCCAAGACAGGGTAATCACAGATACGCAGTATTTT CASSQDRVITDTQYF
TRBJ2-1 TRBD2 TRBV6-2/TRBV6-3 few TGTGCCAGCAGTTACCGGGAGACTAGCGGCTACAATGAGCAGTTCTTC CASSYRETSGYNEQFF
TRBJ2-5 TRBD2 TRBV19 - TGTGCCAGTAGTCCACTAGCGGGAGTCCAAGAGACCCAGTACTTC CASSPLAGVQETQYF
TRBJ2-4 TRBD1 TRBV7-9 - TGTGCCAGCAGCTCCAGACAGGGAGAGGCAACCCAGTACTTC CASSSRQGEATQYF
TRBJ2-7 - TRBV6-2/TRBV6-3 - TGTGCCAGCACGATACAGGGGACTACCTCCTACGAGCAGTACTTC CASTIQGTTSYEQYF
TRBJ2-5 - TRBV12-3/TRBV12-4 few TGTGCCAGCAGTGAAGGGGGGCCGCAGACCCAGTACTTC CASSEGGPQTQYF
TRBJ2-2 - TRBV5-6 - TGTGCCAGCAGCGGACTAAGGGAGCTGTTTTTT CASSGLRELFF
TRBJ1-1 - TRBV7-3 few TGTGCCAGCAGTCTTGGGAAGCGAGGGGAGACTGAAGCTTTCTTT CASSLGKRGETEAFF
TRBJ2-5 - TRBV12-3/TRBV12-4 many TGTGCCAGCAGTTTAGCTCGGTACCGGGAACCCCAGTACTTC CASSLARYREPQYF
TRBJ2-7 - TRBV29-1 - TGCAGCGTTGCCGCCGGGACGTACCAGCAGTACTTC CSVAAGTYQQYF
TRBJ1-2 - TRBV30 - TGTGCCTGGAGTGAGGAGGGCGGTAGGGGCTACACCTTC CAWSEEGGRGYTF
TRBJ2-1 - TRBV3-1 - TGTGCCAGCAGCCCTCAAGCGAATTACAATGAGCAGTTCTTC CASSPQANYNEQFF
TRBJ2-7 - TRBV7-9 few TGTGCCAGCAGCTTGCCCGTCAATCTAGCGACCTACGAGCAGTACTTC CASSLPVNLATYEQYF
TRBJ1-5 - TRBV27 - TGTGCCAGCCGTGACACAGGGAGGGGACAGCCCCAGCATTTT CASRDTGRGQPQHF
TRBJ1-1 - TRBV4-1 - TGCGCCAGCAGCCAAGTCAAGTACAGATTGAACACTGAAGCTTTCTTT CASSQVKYRLNTEAFF
TRBJ1-2 TRBD1 TRBV16 - TGTGCCAGCAGCCGACCTGGACAGGGGGCCTATGGCTACACCTTC CASSRPGQGAYGYTF
TRBJ2-1 - TRBV7-8 - TGTGCCAGCAGCTCCTCCACTCGGGGTATCAGTGGCAATGAGCAGTTCTTC CASSSSTRGISGNEQFF
TRBJ2-3 TRBD2 TRBV7-9 few TGTGCCAGCAGCTTAGGACTAGCGGAAGCAGATACGCAGTATTTT CASSLGLAEADTQYF